A single sample is the source of the 2 T cell receptor beta chains below, sequenced in a study of T cell responses to AZD1222 COVID-19 vaccine. Some clones are missing from TCRdb's copy, which holds only in-frame ones; the method was immunoSEQ multiplex PCR. The sample records 95,000 to 150,000 clones, about 90% being singletons. This sample comprised peripheral blood, obtained on day 0 of AZD1222 vaccination. The receptors were sampled from an adult in good health.

This clone came up once. V usage is TRBV30 and J usage is TRBJ1-3; D unresolved. This CDR3 spans 14 amino acids. From germline, CDR1 is GTSNPN and CDR2 SVGIG (reference sequence). Trimming shortened V by 4 bases and J by 0 bases, and 10 bases separated the two germline ends. The CDR3 nucleotides are TGTGCCTGGATGCGGAGAAGCTCTGGAAACACCATATATTTT. It codes for CAWMRRSSGNTIYF.

V is TRBV19 and J is TRBJ1-4; D is possibly TRBD1 (5 bases). Germline lookup yields CDR1 LNHDA and CDR2 SQIVND (reference sequence). The CDR3 is 16 residues long. Trimming shortened V by 11 bases and J by 4 bases, and 23 bases separated the two germline ends. The CDR3 sequence: CASRLGRASGNEKLFF. The DNA of the CDR3 is TGTGCCTCCCGGTTGGGCAGGGCCTCGGGTAATGAAAAACTGTTTTTT. Complete variable domain (other parts from reference TRBV19 and TRBJ1-4): DGGITQSPKYLFRKEGQNVTLSCEQNLNHDAMYWYRQDPGQGLRLIYYSQIVNDFQKGDIAEGYSVSREKKESFPLTVTSAQKNPTAFYLCASRLGRASGNEKLFFGSGTQLSVL.